This entry describes one T cell receptor beta chain. The data originate from a study of blood T cell repertoires in COVID-19. The method was immunoSEQ multiplex PCR; TCRdb's version includes in-frame clones alone and lacks a portion of them. The repertoire has a few hundred thousand clones, more than 75% of them found once; the top ten carry approximately 10%. CDR1 and CDR2 (germline): MNHEY, SMNVEV (reference sequence). V lost 3 bases and J 4 bases, leaving 6 bases between the germline ends. The CDR3 totals 12 residues. This TCR was recovered from a woman aged 50 to 65 who had recovered from COVID-19. Input material: PBMCs or T cells enriched from blood (not recorded which). V gene TRBV27 combines with J gene TRBJ1-2; D is unresolved. The CDR3 loop is CASSFYSYGYTF. The CDR3 coding sequence is TGTGCCAGCAGTTTTTACAGCTATGGCTACACCTTC.